These 22 T cell receptor beta chains were sequenced from one sample in a study of beta chain features in type 1 diabetes. The study, taken as a whole, reports: TCRB CDR3s from Type 1 diabetes patients were moderately but significantly shorter in all four CD4+ subsets.

The whole isolated RNA underwent reverse transcription, so sequencing captured expressed TCRB transcripts. Produced via immunoSEQ multiplex PCR; TCRdb's table is partial and in-frame only. The sample has almost 350,000 clones; about a tenth are singletons. No antigen has been assigned to these receptors. Sequencing input: central memory CD4+ T cells from blood. All receptors come from a man younger than 45 with type 1 diabetes.

This clone appeared a few times. The V gene is TRBV20-1, the J gene TRBJ2-3; the D is unclear. The CDR3 is made up of 10 amino acids. Germline V gives CDR1 DFQATT, CDR2 SNEGSKA (reference sequence). Trimming took 3 bases from V and 6 from J, leaving 4 bases between them. The CDR3, as DNA: TGCAGTGCTAGTTGGGATACGCAGTATTTT. The encoded protein is CSASWDTQYF.

This clone has just a few counts. This chain joins TRBV19 and TRBJ2-1; TRBD1 matches at 9 bases. J gave up 5 bases and V 6 bases, and 14 bases lay outside the gene matches. Germline values: CDR1 LNHDA, CDR2 SQIVND (reference sequence). This CDR3 has 17 amino acids. CDR3 bases: TGTGCCAGTAGCCGGCAGTTGCCGGGACAGGGCCACAATGAGCAGTTCTTC. Its protein is CASSRQLPGQGHNEQFF.

Only a few counts were recorded for this clone. The chain couples TRBV9 to TRBJ2-5; no reliable D call. Germline V gene sequence: CDR1 SGDLS, CDR2 YYNGEE. V was trimmed by 0 bases and J by 1 base, leaving 13 bases between them. The CDR3 consists of 16 residues. In DNA, the CDR3 is TGTGCCAGCAGCGTAGCAACCCACGGGCTCCAAGAGACCCAGTACTTC. Encoded protein: CASSVATHGLQETQYF. Combining the CDR3 with reference TRBV9 and TRBJ2-5 gives the whole variable domain DSGVTQTPKHLITATGQRVTLRCSPRSGDLSVYWYQQSLDQGLQFLIQYYNGEERAKGNILERFSAQQFPDLHSELNLSSLELGDSALYFCASSVATHGLQETQYFGPGTRLLVL.

There are a few counts of this clone. In DNA, the CDR3 is TGTGCCAGCAGCTTCAGGCTAGCGGGACCCACAGATACGCAGTATTTT. Amino acid sequence: CASSFRLAGPTDTQYF. This rearrangement joins TRBV7-2 to TRBJ2-3; 9 positions agree with TRBD2. In germline, CDR1 is SGHTA, CDR2 FQGNSA. The CDR3 covers 16 residues. V trimming: 3 bases; J trimming: 2 bases; junction bases outside the gene matches: 6.

The chain is built from TRBV5-1 and TRBJ1-1, with 8 bases aligning to TRBD1. The length of the CDR3 is 13 residues. V was clipped by 4 bases and J by 4 bases; unmatched bases: 3. Germline CDR1 reads SGHRS; CDR2 reads YFSETQ. The CDR3 DNA sequence: TGCGCCAGCAGCGCCGGACAGGGCACTGAAGCTTTCTTT. Translated: CASSAGQGTEAFF.

The CDR3 DNA follows: TGTGCCAGCAGCTCAGGACAGGTCCGGAACACCGGGGAGCTGTTTTTT. Amino acids: CASSSGQVRNTGELFF. The V and J genes are TRBV5-8 and TRBJ2-2; 7 bases align to TRBD1. The CDR3 spans 16 residues. V dropped 3 bases and J dropped 1; count of bases not matched to a gene: 6. In germline, CDR1 is SGHTS, CDR2 YDEGEE.

V is TRBV6-5 and J is TRBJ2-2; no clear D. Trimming removed 8 bases from V and 5 bases from J, with 9 bases in between. Looked up from germline, CDR1 is MNHEY and CDR2 is SVGAGI. This CDR3 region has 12 residues. As DNA, the CDR3 is TGTGCCAGCCAATATCGTACCGGGGAGCTGTTTTTT. Amino acids: CASQYRTGELFF.

The J gene is TRBJ1-2, the V gene TRBV10-3; D call uncertain. The CDR3 covers 15 residues. V lost 4 bases and J lost 0, with 12 bases in between. Germline CDR1 and CDR2: ENHRY and SYGVKD. CDR3 bases: TGTGCCATCAGTGCACTACAGACAACTAACTATGGCTACACCTTC. It codes for CAISALQTTNYGYTF.

In the case of this clone: The same CDR3 arises from other DNA sequences in this sample as well. This chain joins TRBV9 and TRBJ2-3; no reliable D call. The CDR3 length is 15 residues. Germline-derived CDR1 and CDR2 are SGDLS and YYNGEE. V was shortened by 0 bases and J by 2 bases, with 10 bases between the two germline ends. As DNA, the CDR3 is TGTGCCAGCAGCGTAGAGGCTCACCCCACAGATACGCAGTATTTT. Translating gives CASSVEAHPTDTQYF.

There are a few counts of this clone. V and J are TRBV6-6 and TRBJ1-6; D ambiguous. This CDR3 region has 16 residues. CDR1 is MNHNY, CDR2 SVGAGI, per germline (reference sequence). V lost 6 bases and J 6 bases, leaving 18 bases between the germline ends. For the CDR3, the DNA is TGTGCCAGCAGCCTACACCCAACCCATAGTAATTCACCCCTCCACTTT. Translation gives CASSLHPTHSNSPLHF.

The chain is built from TRBV5-4 and TRBJ1-6; D might be TRBD1 (5 bases). Germline V gene lookup returns CDR1 SGHNT and CDR2 YYREEE (reference sequence). The CDR3 has 17 residues. V dropped 4 bases and J dropped 3 bases, with 17 bases sitting between them. CDR3 DNA: TGTGCCAGCAGCGCCTCAGGGCAGATCCTCTATAATTCACCCCTCCACTTT. As protein: CASSASGQILYNSPLHF.

V is TRBV14 and J is TRBJ1-2; a weak D match, TRBD1 (5 bases). The V gene lost 0 bases and the J gene lost 7 bases, with 9 bases spanning the gap. The CDR3 length is 13 residues. Germline V gene sequence: CDR1 SGHDN, CDR2 FVKESK. DNA for the CDR3: TGTGCCAGCAGCCAAGATCGGGGGAGTGGCTACACCTTC. Its protein product is CASSQDRGSGYTF.

This clone came up many times. The J gene is TRBJ2-3, the V gene TRBV6-6, with no clear D. The CDR3 is 12 residues long. With 7 bases removed from V and 2 bases from J, the gap between germline ends came to 7 bases. The V gene's germline CDR1 is MNHNY and CDR2 SVGAGI (reference sequence). The CDR3 bases are TGTGCCAGCAAAGGAGACACAGATACGCAGTATTTT. Its protein is CASKGDTDTQYF.

Note on this clone: Within the sample, other DNA sequences also encode this same CDR3. This sequence joins TRBV4-3 and TRBJ2-2; D remains ambiguous. Germline CDR1 LGHNA, CDR2 YSLEER. The CDR3 extends over 16 amino acids. Deletions cut 0 bases from V and 2 bases from J, with 10 bases between. The CDR3 reads CASSQDPAGNTGELFF. The CDR3 nucleotides are TGCGCCAGCAGCCAAGACCCGGCAGGAAACACCGGGGAGCTGTTTTTT.

A few counts support this clone. This chain uses TRBV9 with TRBJ2-1, with D possibly TRBD2 on 7 matching bases. Germline-derived CDR1 and CDR2 are SGDLS and YYNGEE. The V gene lost 4 bases and the J gene lost 10 bases, with 15 bases spanning the gap. The length of the CDR3 is 13 residues. CDR3 coding DNA: TGTGCCAGCAGCCCCCAGGGGCGGGGGGAGCAGTTCTTC. It translates to CASSPQGRGEQFF.

This chain joins TRBV28 and TRBJ2-5; D uncertain. This CDR3 has 12 residues. V lost 5 bases and J lost 4, with 8 bases in between. CDR1 is MDHEN and CDR2 is SYDVKM in the germline V gene. The CDR3 is CASSRVGETQYF. DNA for the CDR3: TGTGCCAGCAGTAGGGTGGGAGAGACCCAGTACTTC.

The rearrangement uses TRBV5-6 and TRBJ1-2; 10 bases align to TRBD1. The germline gives CDR1 SGHDT, CDR2 YYEEEE. The junction had 6 bases not matched to a gene; V was cut back by 4 bases and J by 0 bases. This CDR3 is 16 amino acids long. The CDR3 is CASSRGTGVANYGYTF. For the CDR3, the DNA is TGTGCCAGCAGCCGCGGGACAGGGGTAGCTAACTATGGCTACACCTTC. The variable domain in full, completed from reference TRBV5-6 and TRBJ1-2, reads DAGVTQSPTHLIKTRGQQVTLRCSPKSGHDTVSWYQQALGQGPQFIFQYYEEEERQRGNFPDRFSGHQFPNYSSELNVNALLLGDSALYLCASSRGTGVANYGYTFGSGTRLTVV.

The chain is built from TRBV5-6 and TRBJ1-3; the D gene is possibly TRBD1 (5 bases). Germline assignment: CDR1 SGHDT and CDR2 YYEEEE. The CDR3 extends over 17 amino acids. V lost 4 bases, J lost 8 bases, and 25 bases lay in between. The CDR3 loop is CASSLAPRGAAPHTIYF. CDR3 coding DNA: TGTGCCAGCAGCCTTGCACCCCGCGGGGCGGCCCCGCACACCATATATTTT.

This clone was detected only a few times. This rearrangement joins TRBV19 to TRBJ1-1, with unresolved D. The CDR3 consists of 15 residues. The V end lost 3 bases, the J end lost 0 bases, and 11 bases lay between the germline ends. Germline V gene sequence: CDR1 LNHDA, CDR2 SQIVND (reference sequence). CDR3 coding DNA: TGTGCCAGTAGTATCCCCGGACTTTTGAACACTGAAGCTTTCTTT. Its protein is CASSIPGLLNTEAFF.

This clone was found a few times. The chain is built from TRBV7-9 and TRBJ2-2; D is undetermined. From germline, CDR1 is SEHNR and CDR2 FQNEAQ (reference sequence). The CDR3 extends over 13 amino acids. V dropped 1 base and J dropped 7 bases, with 7 bases sitting between them. CDR3 nucleotide sequence: TGTGCCAGCAGCTTAGAACCCCTCGGGGAGCTGTTTTTT. Protein product: CASSLEPLGELFF.

The chain is built from TRBV5-1 and TRBJ2-3, with D unclear. This CDR3 spans 16 amino acids. Deletions cut 0 bases from V and 1 base from J, with 12 bases between. Germline lookup yields CDR1 SGHRS and CDR2 YFSETQ. The CDR3 DNA reads as TGCGCCAGCAGCTTGGGACACCTTGGTGGCACAGATACGCAGTATTTT. This sequence encodes CASSLGHLGGTDTQYF.

This clone was counted between two and nine times. The chain carries TRBV5-6 and TRBJ1-6; no definite D call. V shed 0 bases and J shed 7 bases, with 5 bases lying between them. The CDR3 runs 13 residues. The germline gives CDR1 SGHDT, CDR2 YYEEEE. The CDR3 DNA is TGTGCCAGCAGCTTGGACCGGAATTCACCCCTCCACTTT. It codes for CASSLDRNSPLHF.